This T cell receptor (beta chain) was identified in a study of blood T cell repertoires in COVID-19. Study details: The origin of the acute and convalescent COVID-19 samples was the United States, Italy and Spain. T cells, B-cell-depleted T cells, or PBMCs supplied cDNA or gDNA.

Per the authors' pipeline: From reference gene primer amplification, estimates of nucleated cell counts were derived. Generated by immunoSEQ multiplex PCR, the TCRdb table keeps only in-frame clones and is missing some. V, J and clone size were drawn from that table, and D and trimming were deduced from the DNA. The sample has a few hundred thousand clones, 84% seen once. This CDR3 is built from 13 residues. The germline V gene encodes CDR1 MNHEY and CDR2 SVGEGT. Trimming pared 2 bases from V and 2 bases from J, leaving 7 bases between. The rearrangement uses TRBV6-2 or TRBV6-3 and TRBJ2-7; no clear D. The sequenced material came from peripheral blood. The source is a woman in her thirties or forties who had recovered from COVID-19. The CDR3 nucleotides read TGTGCCAGCAGTTACACGACAACCTACGAGCAGTACTTC. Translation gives CASSYTTTYEQYF.